This TCR beta chain is drawn from a study of graft-versus-host responses after intestinal transplantation. Background on the study: Each recipient received anti-thymocyte globulin induction, then tacrolimus and steroids for about 3 years.

Deletions cut 0 bases from V and 4 bases from J, with 6 bases between. The CDR3 has 13 residues. CDR1 SGHAT and CDR2 FQNNGV come from the germline V gene. Sequencing was performed with immunoSEQ multiplex PCR; in TCRdb, only in-frame clones are kept and a portion is missing. The data show about 77,000 clones, over 80% seen once. With respect to this clone: Its specificity is unknown.

Study findings and constraints: Allograft graft-versus-host to host-versus-graft clonal ratios ran high in patients with graft-donor T cell macrochimerism. The highest levels of circulating GvH clones went along with early declines in HvG clones after transplant. Recipient marrow showed GvH clones, some seen first in ileum or blood.

This TCR was recovered from a human patient who received an intestinal transplant, so some T cells may come from the graft donor. The source was PBMCs, collected 98 days after intestinal transplantation. The chain combines TRBV11-2 with TRBJ1-2, with D tentatively TRBD1 (5 bases). The CDR3 loop reads CASSLDRGYGYTF. In DNA, the CDR3 is TGTGCCAGCAGCTTAGATAGGGGCTATGGCTACACCTTC.